Each of the 10 T cell receptor beta chains below was sequenced from the same sample in a study of T cells after yellow fever vaccination. In TCRdb, the 5' RACE reads were re-called with MiXCR into one record per CDR3 protein. The data contain about 340,000 distinct CDR3 sequences, around 12% of them singletons. Source: CD4+ T cells sorted from PBMCs, taken 15 days after the yellow fever booster vaccination. Every receptor here comes from a young man who received the YFV17D yellow fever vaccine.

This clonotype showed up just a few times. The V gene is TRBV11-2, the J gene TRBJ1-1; 8 bases line up with TRBD1. CDR3 length: 15 residues. The trim removed 5 bases at V and 1 base at J, leaving 6 bases unmatched. CDR1 SGHAT and CDR2 FQNNGV come from the germline V gene. The CDR3 nucleotides read TGTGCCAGCAGCGTTAACAGGGGGACGAACACTGAAGCTTTCTTT. Residues: CASSVNRGTNTEAFF. Using reference TRBV11-2 and TRBJ1-1 for the parts outside the CDR3, the full variable domain is EAGVAQSPRYKIIEKRQSVAFWCNPISGHATLYWYQQILGQGPKLLIQFQNNGVVDDSQLPKDRFSAERLKGVDSTLKIQPAKLEDSAVYLCASSVNRGTNTEAFFGQGTRLTVV.

The CDR3 nucleotides are TGTGCCAGCAGTAGCCGTATACTAGCGGGGGTGGTAGATACGCAGTATTTT. It codes for CASSSRILAGVVDTQYF. The rearrangement joins TRBV6-6 to TRBJ2-3, with 11 bases that match TRBD2. V lost 5 bases, J lost 5 bases, and 12 bases stayed unmatched. CDR1 and CDR2 (germline): MNHNY, SVGAGI (reference sequence). The CDR3 loop spans 17 amino acids.

This clonotype was counted only a few times. This rearrangement joins TRBV2 to TRBJ2-1; D is unresolved. Germline V gene lookup returns CDR1 SNHLY and CDR2 FYNNEI. V lost 0 bases and J 7 bases, leaving 4 bases between the germline ends. CDR3 size: 12 residues. CDR3 in amino acids: CASSEARNEQFF. DNA of the CDR3: TGTGCCAGCAGTGAAGCGCGGAATGAGCAGTTCTTC.

In this sample, this clonotype turned up many times. This sequence joins TRBV7-9 and TRBJ2-6, with a possible D match to TRBD1 (6 bases). Germline values: CDR1 SEHNR, CDR2 FQNEAQ (reference sequence). CDR3 length: 17 residues. Deletions cut 5 bases from V and 0 bases from J, with 14 bases between. The DNA for the CDR3 is TGTGCCAGCAGCGGATACAGGGTTCGCTCTGGGGCCAACGTCCTGACTTTC. It specifies CASSGYRVRSGANVLTF.

This sequence joins TRBV3-1 and TRBJ1-2, with D uncertain. Per germline, CDR1 LGHDT and CDR2 YNNKEL (reference sequence). There are 14 residues in the CDR3. The V gene lost 1 base and the J gene lost 6 bases, with 12 bases spanning the gap. CDR3 amino acids: CASSQGGRDNGYTF. In DNA form, the CDR3 reads TGTGCCAGCAGCCAAGGCGGGAGGGATAATGGCTACACCTTC.

This chain connects TRBV28 to TRBJ2-1; 9 bases fit TRBD1. The CDR3 is made up of 15 amino acids. Germline CDR1 and CDR2: MDHEN and SYDVKM. The V segment lost 5 bases and the J segment 6 bases; nucleotides outside the gene matches: 8. CDR3 DNA: TGTGCCAGCAGTGGCACCGGGACAGGGCTCAATGAGCAGTTCTTC. Protein sequence: CASSGTGTGLNEQFF.

The CDR3 DNA reads TGTGCCACCAGCAGAGACAGGGCGGGCGAGCAGTACTTC. This codes for CATSRDRAGEQYF. V gene TRBV15 combines with J gene TRBJ2-7; D is tentatively TRBD1 or TRBD2 (5 bases each). CDR1 is LNHNV, CDR2 YYDKDF, per germline (reference sequence). The CDR3 loop spans 13 amino acids. The V end lost 0 bases, the J end lost 6 bases, and 9 bases lay between the germline ends. The full variable domain, rest sourced from reference TRBV15 and TRBJ2-7, is DAMVIQNPRYQVTQFGKPVTLSCSQTLNHNVMYWYQQKSSQAPKLLFHYYDKDFNNEADTPDNFQSRRPNTSFCFLDIRSPGLGDTAMYLCATSRDRAGEQYFGPGTRLTVT.

The chain employs TRBV7-9 and TRBJ1-2; D ambiguous. Germline-derived CDR1 and CDR2 are SEHNR and FQNEAQ (reference sequence). The CDR3 totals 14 residues. Trimming left V 4 bases short and J 14 bases short, with 23 bases between. This chain's CDR3 is CASSSGPTYSVRTF. The CDR3 DNA reads TGTGCCAGCAGCTCAGGACCGACCTATTCTGTTAGGACCTTC.

The table lists this clonotype with a few counts. The rearrangement uses TRBV10-3 and TRBJ1-1; possible D gene TRBD1, 6 bases. The CDR3 sequence is 14 residues long. With 6 bases removed from V and 1 base from J, the gap between germline ends came to 12 bases. Germline CDR1 is ENHRY and CDR2 is SYGVKD. The CDR3 nucleotides read TGTGCCATCAGCCTTAAACAGGGGAACACTGAAGCTTTCTTT. This gives the protein CAISLKQGNTEAFF.

The table lists this clonotype with many counts. Written as DNA, the CDR3 is TGTGCCAGCAGTTATACTCGGGGAGAGACCCAGTACTTC. This encodes CASSYTRGETQYF. The gene calls are TRBV2 and TRBJ2-5; a weak D match, TRBD2 (5 bases). The germline V gene encodes CDR1 SNHLY and CDR2 FYNNEI. This CDR3 region has 13 residues. V gave up 5 bases and J gave up 4 bases, with 11 bases separating them.